The clone carrying this T cell receptor beta chain came up a few times. Its target is unknown. The isolated RNA, all of it, was reverse transcribed, so expressed TCRB transcripts were what got sequenced. Profiling relied on immunoSEQ multiplex PCR, and the TCRdb table lists in-frame clones only, not all of them. The sample lists a few hundred thousand clones; approximately 25% were seen once. Sorting gave populations that all exceeded 98% purity. This specimen belongs to a study of beta chain features in type 1 diabetes. Study outcomes and limitations: TCRB CDR3s from Type 1 diabetes patients were moderately but significantly shorter in all four CD4+ subsets. Within the patient group, naive, central memory and Treg TCRB repertoires appeared more similar to each other than within healthy donors.

Germline CDR1 is SGDLS and CDR2 is YYNGEE. The trim removed 2 bases at V and 3 bases at J, leaving 7 bases unmatched. CDR3 length: 17 residues. The genes are TRBV9 and TRBJ2-3; 12 nucleotides agree with TRBD2. Input material: naive CD4+ T cells from blood. This TCR was recovered from a woman aged 25 to 39 with type 1 diabetes. The CDR3 coding sequence is TGTGCCAGCAGCGTCATGCCTAGCGGGAGGGGAACAGATACGCAGTATTTT. Amino acids: CASSVMPSGRGTDTQYF.